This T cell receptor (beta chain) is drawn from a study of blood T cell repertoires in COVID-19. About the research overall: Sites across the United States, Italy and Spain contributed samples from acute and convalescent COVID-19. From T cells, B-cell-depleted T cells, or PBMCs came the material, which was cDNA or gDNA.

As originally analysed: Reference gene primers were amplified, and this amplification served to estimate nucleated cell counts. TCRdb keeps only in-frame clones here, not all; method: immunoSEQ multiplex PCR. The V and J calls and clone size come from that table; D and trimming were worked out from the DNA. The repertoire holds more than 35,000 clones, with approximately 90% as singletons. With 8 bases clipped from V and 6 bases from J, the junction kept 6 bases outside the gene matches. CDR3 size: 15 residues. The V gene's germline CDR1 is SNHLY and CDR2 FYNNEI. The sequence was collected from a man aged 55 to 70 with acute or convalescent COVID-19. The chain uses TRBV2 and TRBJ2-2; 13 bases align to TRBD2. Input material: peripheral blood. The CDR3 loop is CASGTSGGGSGELFF. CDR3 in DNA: TGTGCCAGCGGAACTAGCGGGGGGGGCTCCGGGGAGCTGTTTTTT.